These 29 T cell receptor beta chains share one sample of origin, sequenced in a study of beta chain features in type 1 diabetes. As every portion of the isolated RNA was reverse transcribed, the sequencing read expressed TCRB transcripts. Some clones are missing from TCRdb's copy, which holds only in-frame ones; the method was immunoSEQ multiplex PCR. The sample comprises 140,000 or so clones, 9.2% of which are singletons, and around 0.68% rests with the top ten. Specimen: central memory CD4+ T cells from blood. The receptors were gathered from a young man in good health.

In its sample, this clone was seen a few times. The rearrangement links TRBV6-5 to TRBJ2-7; 8 bases map to TRBD2. The length of the CDR3 is 14 residues. V shed 10 bases and J 3 bases; nucleotides not matched to a gene: 11. The V gene's germline CDR1 is MNHEY and CDR2 SVGAGI. Written as DNA, the CDR3 is TGTGCCACGCGGGGGGCGGAGGGTGTCTACGAGCAGTACTTC. Translated: CATRGAEGVYEQYF.

The table lists this clone with a few counts. The genes are TRBV7-2 and TRBJ1-2, with TRBD1 matching over 7 bases. V lost 3 bases and J lost 5; bases outside the gene matches: 3. CDR1 is SGHTA and CDR2 is FQGNSA in the germline V gene. This CDR3 is built from 13 residues. The chain's CDR3 is CASSLGTAYGYTF. CDR3 sequence (DNA): TGTGCCAGCAGCTTGGGGACAGCGTATGGCTACACCTTC.

The CDR3 DNA reads as TGTGCCAGTAGTATTGCGGCGGGGATCGATGAGCAGTTCTTC. It specifies CASSIAAGIDEQFF. The rearrangement uses TRBV19 and TRBJ2-1, with D perhaps TRBD2 (6 bases). V was clipped by 3 bases and J by 8 bases, with 14 bases between them. Per the germline V gene, CDR1 is LNHDA and CDR2 is SQIVND (reference sequence). The CDR3 sequence is 14 residues long.

This clone was observed a few times. This chain connects TRBV13 to TRBJ1-2, with 10 nucleotides matching TRBD1. Germline V gene sequence: CDR1 PRHDT, CDR2 FYEKMQ (reference sequence). The trim removed 5 bases at V and 5 bases at J, leaving 5 bases unmatched. The CDR3 length is 14 residues. The CDR3 sequence is CASSHGTGDYGYTF. The CDR3 DNA is TGTGCCAGCAGCCACGGGACAGGGGATTATGGCTACACCTTC.

In its sample, this clone was seen a few times. This sequence joins TRBV10-3 and TRBJ2-5; tentative D call: TRBD1 (6 bases). Trimming took 11 bases from V and 1 from J, leaving 14 bases between them. Germline V gives CDR1 ENHRY, CDR2 SYGVKD. The CDR3 spans 13 residues. Here the CDR3 reads CASRTELQETQYF. DNA of the CDR3: TGTGCCTCCCGGACAGAACTCCAAGAGACCCAGTACTTC.

This clone was observed a handful of times. CDR3 loop: CASSVGASGGPSTDTQYF. The CDR3 DNA sequence: TGTGCCAGCAGCGTAGGGGCTAGCGGGGGGCCTAGCACAGATACGCAGTATTTT. The genes are TRBV9 and TRBJ2-3; 11 bases align to TRBD2. The CDR3 consists of 18 residues. The junction had 6 bases not matched to a gene; V was cut back by 0 bases and J by 0 bases. Germline CDR1 SGDLS, CDR2 YYNGEE.

The V call is TRBV7-7, the J call TRBJ2-2; D perhaps matches TRBD2 (6 bases). V shed 11 bases and J shed 7 bases, with 17 bases lying between them. This CDR3 has 13 amino acids. Germline values: CDR1 SSHAT, CDR2 FNYEAQ (reference sequence). The CDR3 DNA follows: TGTGCCGCCGGGGGTTGGGTCAGCGGGGAGCTGTTTTTT. Protein sequence: CAAGGWVSGELFF.

The chain is built from TRBV2 and TRBJ2-1; 10 bases map to TRBD2. Trimming took 6 bases from V and 4 from J; bases not matched to a gene: 3. Germline CDR1 SNHLY, CDR2 FYNNEI. The CDR3 has 14 residues. CDR3 nucleotides: TGTGCCAGCAGCCAGACTAGCGGGTACAATGAGCAGTTCTTC. It encodes CASSQTSGYNEQFF.

The V gene is TRBV7-2, the J gene TRBJ1-6, with TRBD1 matching over 7 bases. CDR1 is SGHTA and CDR2 is FQGNSA in the germline V gene. The CDR3 consists of 14 residues. J gave up 6 bases and V 5 bases, and 4 bases lay outside the gene matches. CDR3 DNA: TGTGCCAGCAGCAACAGGGGAGGTAATTCACCCCTCCACTTT. Protein: CASSNRGGNSPLHF.

This clone was seen many times. J is TRBJ1-1 and V is TRBV30; TRBD1 matches 10 bases. Germline lookup yields CDR1 GTSNPN and CDR2 SVGIG (reference sequence). The CDR3 runs 13 residues. J gave up 1 base and V 5 bases, and 1 base lay outside the gene matches. CDR3 sequence: CAWDRGPNTEAFF. The CDR3 region has the DNA TGTGCCTGGGACAGGGGGCCGAACACTGAAGCTTTCTTT.

This clone was counted only a few times. V is TRBV19 and J is TRBJ2-3; weak D call: TRBD1 (6 bases). V lost 4 bases and J 2 bases, leaving 13 bases between the germline ends. Per germline, CDR1 LNHDA and CDR2 SQIVND (reference sequence). The CDR3 has 15 amino acids. The DNA of the CDR3 is TGTGCCAGTAGTAACAGGGACACTTCCACAGATACGCAGTATTTT. Amino acid sequence: CASSNRDTSTDTQYF.

The chain recombines TRBV7-2 with TRBJ1-2; 9 bases are a match to TRBD1. The length of the CDR3 is 15 residues. Germline CDR1 and CDR2: SGHTA and FQGNSA. Germline trimming cut 3 bases from V and 0 bases from J; bases unmatched to any gene: 2. The CDR3 loop is CASSFRDRANYGYTF. Written as DNA, the CDR3 is TGTGCCAGCAGCTTCCGGGACAGGGCTAACTATGGCTACACCTTC.

The gene calls are TRBV10-3 and TRBJ2-2, with 7 nucleotides matching TRBD1. J gave up 4 bases and V 2 bases, and 4 bases lay outside the gene matches. This CDR3 has 15 residues. Germline V gene lookup returns CDR1 ENHRY and CDR2 SYGVKD. The DNA of the CDR3 is TGTGCCATCAGTGAGACTGGGACAGTCACCGGGGAGCTGTTTTTT. Translated: CAISETGTVTGELFF.

This clone was found a few times. This chain joins TRBV14 and TRBJ2-7; TRBD1 matches 10 bases. The CDR3 runs 16 residues. J gave up 6 bases and V 3 bases, and 11 bases lay outside the gene matches. Germline V CDR1 and CDR2: SGHDN, FVKESK. The CDR3 here is CASSHNTGTGDIEQYF. The CDR3 DNA sequence: TGTGCCAGCAGCCATAATACCGGGACAGGGGATATCGAGCAGTACTTC.

This clone was found many times. The chain uses TRBV6-6 and TRBJ2-3, with TRBD2 matching over 12 bases. Germline-derived CDR1 and CDR2 are MNHNY and SVGAGI (reference sequence). V dropped 5 bases and J dropped 6; count of bases not matched to a gene: 0. The CDR3 length is 13 residues. For the CDR3, the DNA is TGTGCCAGCAGTGGGACTAGCGGGGATACGCAGTATTTT. It yields the protein CASSGTSGDTQYF.

This clone was detected a few times. The chain is built from TRBV11-1 and TRBJ2-7; 9 bases line up with TRBD2. Germline CDR1 is SGHAT and CDR2 is FQDESV (reference sequence). This CDR3 has 16 amino acids. Trimming removed 7 bases from V and 3 bases from J; junction bases left unmatched: 13. The CDR3 loop is CASIDRAASGNYEQYF. CDR3 DNA: TGTGCCAGCATCGACCGGGCGGCTAGCGGGAACTACGAGCAGTACTTC.

V usage is TRBV28 and J usage is TRBJ1-2, with 7 bases lining up with TRBD1. In germline, CDR1 is MDHEN, CDR2 SYDVKM. CDR3 length: 15 amino acids. With 6 bases clipped from V and 4 bases from J, the junction kept 11 bases outside the gene matches. The DNA of the CDR3 is TGTGCCAGCAGCCGCATGACAGGGTTAAGCTATGGCTACACCTTC. This translates into CASSRMTGLSYGYTF.

The rearrangement uses TRBV7-9 and TRBJ1-2; D uncertain. Germline V gives CDR1 SEHNR, CDR2 FQNEAQ (reference sequence). Trimming stripped 2 bases from V and 2 bases from J, with 6 bases between. This CDR3 contains 13 residues. CDR3 residues: CASSLWANYGYTF. CDR3 in DNA: TGTGCCAGCAGCTTATGGGCCAACTATGGCTACACCTTC.

Notes on this clone: The identical CDR3 is also encoded by other nucleotide sequences in the sample. J is TRBJ1-2 and V is TRBV7-2; 9 nucleotides agree with TRBD1. The CDR3 totals 13 residues. Per germline, CDR1 SGHTA and CDR2 FQGNSA. V lost 5 bases to trimming and J lost 6 bases; unmatched junction nucleotides: 4. Here the CDR3 reads CASSLGQGNGYTF. The CDR3 coding sequence is TGTGCCAGCAGCCTGGGACAGGGAAATGGCTACACCTTC. The full variable domain, completed using reference TRBV7-2 and TRBJ1-2, is GAGVSQSPSNKVTEKGKDVELRCDPISGHTALYWYRQSLGQGLEFLIYFQGNSAPDKSGLPSDRFSAERTGGSVSTLTIQRTQQEDSAVYLCASSLGQGNGYTFGSGTRLTVV.

The sample holds a few counts of this clone. This sequence joins TRBV7-9 and TRBJ2-7; TRBD2 might be the D (5 bases). This CDR3 comprises 14 residues. The germline gives CDR1 SEHNR, CDR2 FQNEAQ (reference sequence). Deletions cut 2 bases from V and 2 bases from J, with 10 bases between. The CDR3 protein is CASSLNAGTYEQYF. The CDR3 DNA sequence: TGTGCCAGCAGCTTAAACGCCGGGACCTACGAGCAGTACTTC.

The V and J genes are TRBV18 and TRBJ2-4; no reliable D call. The germline gives CDR1 KGHSH, CDR2 LQKENI. This CDR3 has 15 amino acids. V shed 0 bases and J shed 0 bases, with 6 bases lying between them. The CDR3 DNA follows: TGTGCCAGCTCACCACCTGGCCTAGCCAAAAACATTCAGTACTTC. The encoded protein is CASSPPGLAKNIQYF.

Turning to this clone: With a far larger clone one base away, a read error is the likely cause. Other DNA sequences in the sample encode the same CDR3. CDR3 DNA sequence: TGTGCCAGCAGCCCTCAAGAGACCCAGTACTTC. Amino acids: CASSPQETQYF. V and J are TRBV7-9 and TRBJ2-5, with D uncertain. V lost 5 bases to trimming and J lost 2 bases, with 3 bases between them. From germline, CDR1 is SEHNR and CDR2 FQNEAQ (reference sequence). The CDR3 extends over 11 amino acids.

The CDR3 protein is CASSLPGGSTDTQYF. CDR3 in DNA: TGTGCCAGCAGTTTACCGGGGGGGAGCACAGATACGCAGTATTTT. The chain carries TRBV27 and TRBJ2-3, with 8 bases lining up with TRBD2. Germline CDR1 and CDR2: MNHEY and SMNVEV (reference sequence). This CDR3 spans 15 amino acids. After removal of 2 bases from V and 0 bases from J, the junction contained 1 base not matched to a gene.

In its sample, this clone was seen a few times. The V gene is TRBV7-6, the J gene TRBJ1-2; TRBD1 might be the D (5 bases). The CDR3 consists of 13 residues. Between the trimmed V and J ends, which lost 5 bases and 4 bases, there was a span of 11 bases. In germline, CDR1 is SGHVS, CDR2 FNYEAQ. The CDR3: CASSPHDSYGYTF. CDR3 nucleotides: TGTGCCAGCAGCCCGCACGACAGCTATGGCTACACCTTC.

The chain uses TRBV4-3 and TRBJ1-2; D unclear. The length of the CDR3 is 16 residues. Per the germline V gene, CDR1 is LGHNA and CDR2 is YSLEER. The V end was cut by 0 bases, the J end by 2 bases, with 13 bases between. CDR3 loop: CASSQDLRHANYGYTF. The CDR3 region has the DNA TGCGCCAGCAGCCAAGATTTGAGACACGCAAACTATGGCTACACCTTC.

This clone was detected a few times. The chain uses TRBV30 and TRBJ1-2; D uncertain. The CDR3 is made up of 13 amino acids. Trimming removed 2 bases at V and 8 bases at J, with 15 bases between. Per germline, CDR1 GTSNPN and CDR2 SVGIG (reference sequence). The CDR3 sequence: CAWSPGGNGGYTF. DNA of the CDR3: TGTGCCTGGAGTCCGGGAGGGAATGGCGGCTACACCTTC.

This clone was counted only a few times. The chain has TRBV7-2 and TRBJ2-1; 8 bases are shared with TRBD1. V trimming: 4 bases; J trimming: 2 bases; junction bases outside the gene matches: 4. CDR1 is SGHTA and CDR2 is FQGNSA in the germline V gene. The CDR3 spans 15 residues. Written as DNA, the CDR3 is TGTGCCAGCAGCTCGCAGGGGGCGCCCTACAATGAGCAGTTCTTC. This encodes CASSSQGAPYNEQFF.

In its sample, this clone was seen a few times. The sample has other DNA sequences that encode this CDR3 too. The chain employs TRBV7-9 and TRBJ2-2, with TRBD1 matching 9 bases. Looked up from germline, CDR1 is SEHNR and CDR2 is FQNEAQ (reference sequence). Unmatched junction bases numbered 3, after V lost 5 bases and J lost 2 bases. This CDR3 is 15 amino acids long. The CDR3 DNA is TGTGCCAGCAGCCGGGACAGGGTTAACACCGGGGAGCTGTTTTTT. Amino acid sequence: CASSRDRVNTGELFF.

The V and J genes are TRBV18 and TRBJ1-1; 10 bases map to TRBD1. The germline V gene encodes CDR1 KGHSH and CDR2 LQKENI. The length of the CDR3 is 15 residues. V was clipped by 5 bases and J by 5 bases; unmatched bases: 8. CDR3 protein: CASSARDRGITEAFF. The CDR3 DNA reads as TGTGCCAGCTCAGCCCGGGACAGGGGTATAACTGAAGCTTTCTTT.